The rows below give T cell receptor beta chains drawn from one sample of a study of TIL therapy for anti-PD-1-resistant metastatic lung cancer. Measured with immunoSEQ multiplex PCR; TCRdb has only the in-frame clones, and not every one. The top ten clones hold around 7.8% of a sample with about 21,000 clones, roughly 79% of them seen once. The material was blood, obtained at baseline. The receptor set was obtained from a person aged 25 to 80 with non-small cell lung cancer. Each CDR3 is given with its conserved first and last residue. D genes are given only for firm matches. Clone size is stated in some rows and not others, as once, few, many or a class when expanded.

j_call v_call clone_size d_call cdr3_aa cdr3_nt
TRBJ1-3 TRBV11-2 - - CASSLDVFGNTIYF TGTGCCAGCAGCTTAGATGTTTTTGGAAACACCATATATTTT
TRBJ2-3 TRBV4-1 - TRBD2 CASSQDGGLGTDTQYF TGCGCCAGCAGCCAAGACGGGGGACTAGGCACAGATACGCAGTATTTT
TRBJ2-7 TRBV9 - TRBD1 CASSVGGTARYEQYF TGTGCCAGCAGCGTAGGGGGGACAGCCCGCTACGAGCAGTACTTC
TRBJ2-3 TRBV5-1 - TRBD1 CASSLQGAVRDTQYF TGCGCCAGCAGCTTACAGGGGGCAGTAAGGGATACGCAGTATTTT
TRBJ1-6 TRBV5-6 - TRBD1 CASSLEQGISPLHF TGTGCCAGCAGCTTGGAACAGGGGATCTCACCCCTCCACTTT
TRBJ1-1 TRBV5-1 - - CASSLELNTEAFF TGCGCCAGCAGCTTGGAATTGAACACTGAAGCTTTCTTT
TRBJ1-2 TRBV25-1 medium-sized - CASTTGTYGYTF TGTGCCAGCACGACCGGTACCTATGGCTACACCTTC
TRBJ2-7 TRBV7-6 - TRBD1 CASSSGTEYEQYF TGTGCCAGCAGCTCCGGGACAGAATACGAGCAGTACTTC
TRBJ2-5 TRBV6-5 once TRBD1 CASSAVTGQETQYF TGTGCCAGCAGTGCCGTGACAGGGCAGGAGACCCAGTACTTC
TRBJ1-6 TRBV11-3 - TRBD1 CASSLGQGASSPLHF TGTGCCAGCAGCTTAGGACAGGGGGCCTCTTCACCCCTCCACTTT
TRBJ1-4 TRBV4-2 - - CASSGTDDATNEKLFF TGTGCCAGCAGCGGAACAGACGATGCAACTAATGAAAAACTGTTTTTT
TRBJ1-2 TRBV6-5 - - CASRGRGAGGYTF TGTGCCAGCAGGGGCCGGGGGGCCGGTGGCTACACCTTC
TRBJ2-6 TRBV10-1 - TRBD1 CASSPGQGVSGANVLTF TGCGCCAGCAGTCCGGGACAGGGGGTTTCTGGGGCCAACGTCCTGACTTTC
TRBJ2-3 TRBV19 - TRBD2 CASSASGEGPSGDTQYF TGTGCCAGTAGTGCAAGCGGGGAGGGCCCCTCAGGAGATACGCAGTATTTT
TRBJ2-7 TRBV19 - - CASSITVRAPAEQYF TGTGCCAGTAGTATAACGGTTCGGGCCCCCGCCGAGCAGTACTTC
TRBJ2-7 TRBV10-3 - - CAIRKQGIYEQYF TGTGCCATCAGGAAGCAGGGTATCTACGAGCAGTACTTC
TRBJ2-7 TRBV28 once TRBD2 CASIKAGGTSSYEQYF TGTGCCAGCATAAAGGCGGGAGGGACGAGCTCCTACGAGCAGTACTTC
TRBJ2-1 TRBV30 - TRBD2 CAWSVSVGLAVRHEQFF TGTGCCTGGAGTGTTTCAGTCGGACTAGCGGTAAGACACGAGCAGTTCTTC